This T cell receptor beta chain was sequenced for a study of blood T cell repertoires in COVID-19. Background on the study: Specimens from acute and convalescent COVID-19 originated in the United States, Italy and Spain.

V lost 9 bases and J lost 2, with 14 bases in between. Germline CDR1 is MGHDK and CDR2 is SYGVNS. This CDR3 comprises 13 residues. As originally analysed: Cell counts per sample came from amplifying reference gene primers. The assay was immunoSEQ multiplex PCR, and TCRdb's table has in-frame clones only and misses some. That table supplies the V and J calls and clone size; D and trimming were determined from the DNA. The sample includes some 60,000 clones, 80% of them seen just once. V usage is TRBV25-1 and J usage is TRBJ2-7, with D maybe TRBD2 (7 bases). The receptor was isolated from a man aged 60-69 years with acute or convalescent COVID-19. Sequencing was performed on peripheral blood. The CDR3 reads CARGGDEAYEQYF. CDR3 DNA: TGTGCCAGAGGGGGGGACGAAGCCTACGAGCAGTACTTC.